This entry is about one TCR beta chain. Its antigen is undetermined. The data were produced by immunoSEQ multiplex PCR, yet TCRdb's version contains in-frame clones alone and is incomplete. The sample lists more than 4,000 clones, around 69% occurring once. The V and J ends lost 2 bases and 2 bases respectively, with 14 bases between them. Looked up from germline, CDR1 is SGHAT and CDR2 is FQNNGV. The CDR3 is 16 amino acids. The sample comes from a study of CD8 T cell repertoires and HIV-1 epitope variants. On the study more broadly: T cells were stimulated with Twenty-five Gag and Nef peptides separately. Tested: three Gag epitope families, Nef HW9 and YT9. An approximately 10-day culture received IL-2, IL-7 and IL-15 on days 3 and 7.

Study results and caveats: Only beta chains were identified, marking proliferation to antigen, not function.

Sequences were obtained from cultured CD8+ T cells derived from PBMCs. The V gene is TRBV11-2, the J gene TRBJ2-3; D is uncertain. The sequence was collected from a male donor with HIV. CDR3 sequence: CASSLRSGQDTDTQYF. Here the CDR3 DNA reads TGTGCCAGCAGCTTAAGGTCGGGTCAAGACACAGATACGCAGTATTTT.